These 14 T cell receptor beta chains were sequenced from one sample in a study of molecular identifiers for immune sequencing clone quantification. TCRdb re-analysed the PCR reads in MiXCR, keeping a single row per CDR3 protein. The profile shows under 800,000 distinct CDR3 sequences, 25% of them singletons. Sequenced: naive CD8+ T cells from blood, with Jurkat cell RNA spiked in. Subset meaning: FACS-sorted CD8+CD4-CCR7+CD45RA+ naive T cells. These TCRs come from a human donor in good health. Some libraries in this study had Jurkat cell RNA spiked in.

This clonotype occurred a few times. This chain uses TRBV20-1 with TRBJ2-2; the D call may be TRBD1 or TRBD2 (6 bases each). The V gene's germline CDR1 is DFQATT and CDR2 SNEGSKA (reference sequence). Between the trimmed V and J ends, which lost 1 base and 6 bases, there was a span of 15 bases. CDR3 length: 15 amino acids. CDR3 nucleotides: TGCAGTGCTAGAGGGGCAGGGGAGGTTCCCGGGGAGCTGTTTTTT. Translated, it gives CSARGAGEVPGELFF.

This clonotype has just one count. The rearrangement uses TRBV20-1 and TRBJ1-6; D is possibly TRBD1 (6 bases). This CDR3 has 16 residues. CDR1 and CDR2 from the germline V gene are DFQATT and SNEGSKA (reference sequence). The V gene lost 0 bases and the J gene lost 7 bases, with 16 bases spanning the gap. CDR3 protein: CSARDALGQINSPLHF. The CDR3, as DNA: TGCAGTGCTAGAGACGCCCTAGGACAGATAAATTCACCCCTCCACTTT.

In this sample, this clonotype turned up a few times. The chain joins TRBV25-1 to TRBJ2-7; the match to TRBD1 covers 7 bases. Unmatched junction bases numbered 9, after V lost 10 bases and J lost 3 bases. Germline loops: CDR1 MGHDK, CDR2 SYGVNS. The CDR3 loop spans 13 amino acids. The CDR3 DNA reads as TGTGCCACCCGGGACAGAACCTTCTACGAGCAGTACTTC. It translates to CATRDRTFYEQYF.

This clonotype was seen a few times. The V and J genes are TRBV20-1 and TRBJ1-5, with TRBD1 matching 12 bases. V gave up 1 base and J gave up 1 base; unmatched junction bases: 8. Germline V CDR1 and CDR2: DFQATT, SNEGSKA (reference sequence). The CDR3 covers 18 residues. The CDR3 is CSARVFGDRGLSNQPQHF. CDR3 in DNA: TGCAGTGCTAGAGTTTTTGGGGACAGGGGGCTGAGCAATCAGCCCCAGCATTTT.

This clonotype has a single count. A read error may explain this, as a much larger clone is one base away. Here the CDR3 DNA reads TGTGCCAGCTCACCACCGACGGGCCTAGCCAAAAACACTCAGTACTTC. This gives the protein CASSPPTGLAKNTQYF. The V call is TRBV18, the J call TRBJ2-4, with D possibly being TRBD2 (5 bases). CDR1 is KGHSH and CDR2 is LQKENI in the germline V gene. The CDR3 extends over 16 amino acids. The entire variable domain, with the rest obtained from reference TRBV18 and TRBJ2-4, is as follows: NAGVMQNPRHLVRRRGQEARLRCSPMKGHSHVYWYRQLPEEGLKFMVYLQKENIIDESGMPKERFSAEFPKEGPSILRIQQVVRGDSAAYFCASSPPTGLAKNTQYFGAGTRLSVL.

In its sample, this clonotype was seen a few times. The DNA for the CDR3 is TGCGCCAGCAGCCAACGCACGTCGGCCTCCTACGAGCAGTACTTC. This gives the protein CASSQRTSASYEQYF. This chain uses TRBV4-1 with TRBJ2-7, with D unresolved. The V and J ends lost 2 bases and 0 bases respectively, with 11 bases between them. In germline, CDR1 is MGHRA, CDR2 YSYEKL. CDR3 size: 15 residues.

The genes are TRBV6-6 and TRBJ1-5; D is unresolved. V was pared by 6 bases and J by 0 bases, with 12 bases between. This CDR3 spans 15 amino acids. CDR1 is MNHNY and CDR2 is SVGAGI in the germline V gene (reference sequence). This CDR3 is CASSPENNSNQPQHF. Here the CDR3 DNA reads TGTGCCAGCAGCCCCGAAAATAATAGCAATCAGCCCCAGCATTTT.

This clonotype was counted only a few times. The CDR3 DNA is TGCGCCAGCAGCCAAGATAAGAGGGGAGGTCAGCCCCAGCATTTT. Its protein is CASSQDKRGGQPQHF. This rearrangement joins TRBV4-3 to TRBJ1-5, with D possibly matching TRBD1 (5 bases). The CDR3 is made up of 15 amino acids. Germline CDR1 is LGHNA and CDR2 is YSLEER. The V gene lost 0 bases and the J gene lost 6 bases, with 12 bases spanning the gap.

This clonotype has more than one count but fewer than ten. The J gene is TRBJ2-1, the V gene TRBV3-1, with D unresolved. V lost 0 bases to trimming and J lost 0 bases, with 9 bases between them. Germline-derived CDR1 and CDR2 are LGHDT and YNNKEL (reference sequence). CDR3 length: 16 residues. The CDR3 coding sequence is TGTGCCAGCAGCCAAGACCAATTTAGCTCCTACAATGAGCAGTTCTTC. This translates into CASSQDQFSSYNEQFF.

The V and J genes are TRBV5-6 and TRBJ1-2; perhaps TRBD1 as D (6 bases). The CDR3 spans 13 residues. Trimming took 4 bases from V and 6 from J, leaving 13 bases between them. The germline CDR1 and CDR2 sequences are SGHDT and YYEEEE. For the CDR3, the DNA is TGTGCCAGCAGCCAGTCAGGGGCAAATGGCTACACCTTC. Encoded protein: CASSQSGANGYTF. Together with reference TRBV5-6 and TRBJ1-2, the CDR3 gives the full variable domain: DAGVTQSPTHLIKTRGQQVTLRCSPKSGHDTVSWYQQALGQGPQFIFQYYEEEERQRGNFPDRFSGHQFPNYSSELNVNALLLGDSALYLCASSQSGANGYTFGSGTRLTVV.

The chain recombines TRBV7-9 with TRBJ2-1; no definite D call. Germline V gene sequence: CDR1 SEHNR, CDR2 FQNEAQ (reference sequence). With 5 bases removed from V and 0 bases from J, the gap between germline ends came to 17 bases. The CDR3 length is 17 residues. The CDR3 coding sequence is TGTGCCAGCAGCCCTCAAGACGGGCAGAGCTCCTACAATGAGCAGTTCTTC. Residues: CASSPQDGQSSYNEQFF.

This clonotype has at least ten counts. The chain uses TRBV7-2 and TRBJ2-6; 10 positions agree with TRBD2. Losses at the gene ends were 1 base for V and 3 bases for J; bases not matched to a gene: 6. Germline CDR1 and CDR2: SGHTA and FQGNSA. CDR3 length: 18 amino acids. The CDR3 coding sequence is TGTGCCAGCAGCTTAGAGGCTAGCGGGAGTAGTGGGGCCAACGTCCTGACTTTC. This sequence encodes CASSLEASGSSGANVLTF.

Of note for this clonotype: The germline gene is not matched at one end of the junction; a read error may be the cause. V is TRBV5-8 and J is TRBJ2-2; D ambiguous. CDR1 is SGHTS and CDR2 is YDEGEE in the germline V gene. This CDR3 contains 13 residues. Written as DNA, the CDR3 is TGTGTCAGCAGCTTAGTGGTAACCGGGGAGCTGTTTTTT. Protein product: CVSSLVVTGELFF.

Only a few counts were recorded for this clonotype. This chain connects TRBV29-1 to TRBJ2-2, with D perhaps matching TRBD2 (5 bases). The germline V gene encodes CDR1 SQVTM and CDR2 ANQGSEA. With 5 bases removed from V and 5 bases from J, the gap between germline ends came to 15 bases. The CDR3 is 14 amino acids. The CDR3 nucleotides are TGCAGCGTTCCAGCCGGGGTGGGGACCGGGGAGCTGTTTTTT. This sequence encodes CSVPAGVGTGELFF.